This T cell receptor (beta chain) was obtained from a study of identical twins. TCRdb reprocessed the 5' RACE reads with MiXCR, giving one entry per CDR3 protein. The repertoire has 410,000 or so distinct CDR3 sequences, roughly 20% of them found once; the top ten carry 9% to 15%. Study-wide points: Weaker excess twin sharing was seen among beta out-of-frame sequences.

Of note for this clonotype: As yet, its antigen is unknown.

The sequencing input was naive T cells sorted from blood. This receptor was obtained from a man aged 45-65 years in good health.

Here the CDR3 reads CASSLRGLAESYEQYF. CDR3 nucleotides: TGTGCCAGCAGCCTAAGAGGACTAGCGGAGTCCTACGAGCAGTACTTC. The V gene is TRBV4-2, the J gene TRBJ2-7, with TRBD2 matching 10 bases. This CDR3 spans 16 amino acids. V lost 4 bases, J lost 1 base, and 7 bases stayed unmatched. CDR1 is LGHNA and CDR2 is YNFKEQ in the germline V gene.